This TCR beta chain was identified in a study of CD8 T cells in Susac syndrome. Whole-study results and caveats: Only a relatively small number of individuals were included in the TCR sequencing and HLA analysis.

Regarding this clonotype: Its antigen is not identified.

Germline CDR1 MGHRA, CDR2 YSYEKL. The ends lost 8 bases at V and 5 bases at J; junction bases unmatched: 8. The CDR3 is 13 residues long. A quantity of roughly 0.5 to 1 ug RNA underwent reverse transcription using random hexamers. TCRdb ran MiXCR on the immunoSEQ multiplex PCR reads and lists one entry per CDR3 protein. The sample includes under 70,000 distinct CDR3 sequences, around nine tenths of them seen just once. From blood CD8+ and CD4+ T cells, the TCR beta chain was sequenced. The chain is built from TRBV4-1 and TRBJ1-1; 7 bases map to TRBD1. The TCR was taken from a human donor in good health. The specimen sequenced was CD8+ T cells from PBMCs. CDR3 in DNA: TGCGCCAGCGGCCCGGGGACAGAAACTGAAGCTTTCTTT. Its protein product is CASGPGTETEAFF.